This T cell receptor (beta chain) was observed in a study of CD8 T cells in Susac syndrome. In germline, CDR1 is MGHRA, CDR2 YSYEKL. CDR3 length: 14 residues. V was clipped by 4 bases and J by 7 bases; unmatched bases: 8. Reverse transcription of roughly 0.5 to 1 ug RNA used random hexamers. TCRdb called the immunoSEQ multiplex PCR reads again in MiXCR, with one record for every CDR3 protein. The sample has 130,000 or so distinct CDR3 sequences, more than 75% seen once. Input material: CD8+ T cells from PBMCs. This sequence was found in a human donor with multiple sclerosis. The chain carries TRBV4-1 and TRBJ1-1; 8 nucleotides line up with TRBD1. The CDR3 region has the DNA TGCGCCAGCAGCCTTGGACAGGGCGGCAGTGAAGCTTTCTTT. Protein: CASSLGQGGSEAFF.